The T cell receptor beta chain under discussion was sequenced for a study of blood T cell repertoires in COVID-19. Study information: Samples of COVID-19 (acute and convalescent) were obtained from the United States, Italy and Spain. T cells, B-cell-depleted T cells, or PBMCs supplied cDNA or gDNA.

V lost 3 bases, J lost 3 bases, and 14 bases lay in between. The CDR3 is 15 amino acids. The germline CDR1 and CDR2 sequences are MNHEY and SMNVEV (reference sequence). Methods used by the authors: Scientists estimated how many nucleated cells there were by amplifying reference gene primers. The data were produced by immunoSEQ multiplex PCR, yet TCRdb's version contains in-frame clones alone and is incomplete. The DNA was the basis for D and trimming; V, J and clone size are from that table. The sample has about 160,000 clones; around 84% are singletons. The sequence was collected from a woman of 80 years or more with acute or convalescent COVID-19. The chain has TRBV27 and TRBJ1-1, with a possible D match to TRBD1 (5 bases). Sequencing was done on a sample of peripheral blood. The CDR3 loop reads CASSLGQGSHTEAFF. As DNA, the CDR3 is TGTGCCAGCAGTTTGGGTCAGGGCAGTCACACTGAAGCTTTCTTT.